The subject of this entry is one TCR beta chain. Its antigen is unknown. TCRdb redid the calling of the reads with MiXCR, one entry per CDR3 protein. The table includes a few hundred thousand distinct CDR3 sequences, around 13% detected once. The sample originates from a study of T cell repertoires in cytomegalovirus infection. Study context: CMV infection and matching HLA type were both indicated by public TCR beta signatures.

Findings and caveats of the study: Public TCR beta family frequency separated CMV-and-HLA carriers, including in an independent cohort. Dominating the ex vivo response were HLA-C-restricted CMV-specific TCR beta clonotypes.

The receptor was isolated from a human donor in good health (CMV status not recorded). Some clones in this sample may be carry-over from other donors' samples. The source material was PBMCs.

CDR3 sequence (DNA): TGTGCCACCAGTGAGGGGACTAGCGGACACAATGAGCAGTTCTTC. This encodes CATSEGTSGHNEQFF. This sequence joins TRBV24-1 and TRBJ2-1, with 11 nucleotides matching TRBD2. Germline CDR1 is KGHDR and CDR2 is SFDVKD. The ends lost 4 bases at V and 5 bases at J; junction bases unmatched: 3. This CDR3 is built from 15 residues.